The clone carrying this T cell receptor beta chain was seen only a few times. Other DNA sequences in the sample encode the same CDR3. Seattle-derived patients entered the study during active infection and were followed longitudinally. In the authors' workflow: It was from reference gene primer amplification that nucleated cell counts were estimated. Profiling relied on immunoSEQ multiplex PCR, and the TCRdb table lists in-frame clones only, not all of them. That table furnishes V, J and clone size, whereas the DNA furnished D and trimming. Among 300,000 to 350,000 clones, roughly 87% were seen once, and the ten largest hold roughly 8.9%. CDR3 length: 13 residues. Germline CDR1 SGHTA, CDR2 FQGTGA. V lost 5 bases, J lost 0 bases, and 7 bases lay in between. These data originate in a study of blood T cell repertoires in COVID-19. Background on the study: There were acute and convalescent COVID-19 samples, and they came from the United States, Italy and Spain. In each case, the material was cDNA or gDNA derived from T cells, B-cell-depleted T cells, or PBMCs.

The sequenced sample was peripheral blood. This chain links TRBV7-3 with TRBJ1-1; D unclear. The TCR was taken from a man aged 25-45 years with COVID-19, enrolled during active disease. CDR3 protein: CASSPQMNTEAFF. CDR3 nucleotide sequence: TGTGCCAGCAGCCCACAGATGAACACTGAAGCTTTCTTT.